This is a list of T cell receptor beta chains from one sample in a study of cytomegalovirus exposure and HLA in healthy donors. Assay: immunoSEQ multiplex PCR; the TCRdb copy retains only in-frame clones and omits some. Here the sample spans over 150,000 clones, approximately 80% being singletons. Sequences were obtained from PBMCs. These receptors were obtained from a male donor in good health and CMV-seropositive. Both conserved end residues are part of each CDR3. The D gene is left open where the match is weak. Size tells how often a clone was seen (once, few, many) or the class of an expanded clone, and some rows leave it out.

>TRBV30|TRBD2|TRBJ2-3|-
TGTGCCTGGAGCCCCCTAGCGGGGGGGACAGATACGCAGTATTTT
CAWSPLAGGTDTQYF
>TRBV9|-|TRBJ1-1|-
TGTGCCAGCAGCGTAGGCGGGGACACTGAAGCTTTCTTT
CASSVGGDTEAFF
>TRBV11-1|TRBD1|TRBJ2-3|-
TGTGCCAGCAGCTTAGAGGGACAGGGGGGCGGCACAGATACGCAGTATTTT
CASSLEGQGGGTDTQYF
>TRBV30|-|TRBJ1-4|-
TGTGCCATCCCCGGGGTAACTAATGAAAAACTGTTTTTT
CAIPGVTNEKLFF
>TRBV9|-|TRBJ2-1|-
TGTGCCAGCAGCGTAGCAGGCAGGGGTTCCTACAATGAGCAGTTCTTC
CASSVAGRGSYNEQFF
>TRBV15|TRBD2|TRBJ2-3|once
TGTGCCACCAGCAGAGATCCCACCGGGGTAGCGGGGACAGATACGCAGTATTTT
CATSRDPTGVAGTDTQYF
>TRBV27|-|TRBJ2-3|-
TGTGCCAGCAGTACAGGGTTTCTTAGCACAGATACGCAGTATTTT
CASSTGFLSTDTQYF
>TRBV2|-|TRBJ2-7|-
TGTGCCAGCACCAAGACAGAGTATGGCGAGCAGTACTTC
CASTKTEYGEQYF
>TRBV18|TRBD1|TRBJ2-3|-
TGTGCCAGCTCACGAGTCGAGACAGGGGGCTCTGGAGATACGCAGTATTTT
CASSRVETGGSGDTQYF
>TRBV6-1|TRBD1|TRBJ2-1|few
TGTGCCAGCAGTGCCACAGGGGTGGACTACAATGAGCAGTTCTTC
CASSATGVDYNEQFF
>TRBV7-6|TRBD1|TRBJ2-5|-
TGTGCCAGCAGCGATACCGGGACAGGGGGAGAGACCCAGTACTTC
CASSDTGTGGETQYF
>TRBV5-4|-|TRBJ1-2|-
TGTGCCAGCAGCTCCGGGATCTTTCATGACTATGGCTACACCTTC
CASSSGIFHDYGYTF
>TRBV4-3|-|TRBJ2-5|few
TGCGCCAGCAGCCAAGATCCGGCGGGACAAGAGACCCAGTACTTC
CASSQDPAGQETQYF
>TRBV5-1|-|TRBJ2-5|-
TGCGCCAGCAGCCGCTATGGGACCCGGGAGTCGGAGACCCAGTACTTC
CASSRYGTRESETQYF
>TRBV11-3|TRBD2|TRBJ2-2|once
TGTGCCAGCAGCCTCTGGACTAGCGGGGGGAGCACCGGGGAGCTGTTTTTT
CASSLWTSGGSTGELFF
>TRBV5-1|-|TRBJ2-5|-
TGCGCCAGCAGCTTCTCGGGACACAACCAAGAGACCCAGTACTTC
CASSFSGHNQETQYF
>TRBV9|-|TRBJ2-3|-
TGTGCCAGCAGCGTAGTTGAAACGGGTACGCAGTATTTT
CASSVVETGTQYF
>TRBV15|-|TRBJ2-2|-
TGTGCCACCAGCAGAGGGACTCACCCCGGGGAGCTGTTTTTT
CATSRGTHPGELFF
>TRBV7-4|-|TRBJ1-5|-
TGTGCCAGCAGCTTACATTGTTCAGGGGAGCATCAGCCCCAGCATTTT
CASSLHCSGEHQPQHF
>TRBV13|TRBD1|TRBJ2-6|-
TGTGCCAGCAGTAAAACTCCGGGACAGGTGCTTGGTGGGGCCAACGTCCTGACTTTC
CASSKTPGQVLGGANVLTF
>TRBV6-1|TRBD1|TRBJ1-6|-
TGTGCCAGCAGTGGACAGGGGATTTCGCCCCTCCACTTT
CASSGQGISPLHF
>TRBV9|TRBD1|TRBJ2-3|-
TGTGCCAGCAGCGTACGAGGTTCAGGGGGAGCAGATACGCAGTATTTT
CASSVRGSGGADTQYF
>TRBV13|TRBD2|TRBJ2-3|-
TGTGCCAGCAGCCAGGGAGCGGGGCAAAATACGCAGTATTTT
CASSQGAGQNTQYF
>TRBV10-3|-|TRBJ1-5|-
TGTGCCATCAGTGACCAGGACAACAATCAGCCCCAGCATTTT
CAISDQDNNQPQHF
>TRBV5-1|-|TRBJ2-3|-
TGCGCCAGCAGCTTGGGGAGGGAAGATACGCAGTATTTT
CASSLGREDTQYF
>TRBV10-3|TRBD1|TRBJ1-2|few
TGTGCCATCAGCCGGACAGGGGACTATGGCTACACCTTC
CAISRTGDYGYTF
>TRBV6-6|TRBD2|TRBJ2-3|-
TGTGCCAGCAGTTACCCTAATAGCGGGGGGACAGATACGCAGTATTTT
CASSYPNSGGTDTQYF
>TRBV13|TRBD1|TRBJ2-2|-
TGTGCCAGCAGCTTAGCTGGCAGGGGGAGCACCGGGGAGCTGTTTTTT
CASSLAGRGSTGELFF
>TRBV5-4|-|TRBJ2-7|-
TGTGCCAGCAGCTTTGGGGTCCGGGGGGCAGACGAGCAGTACTTC
CASSFGVRGADEQYF